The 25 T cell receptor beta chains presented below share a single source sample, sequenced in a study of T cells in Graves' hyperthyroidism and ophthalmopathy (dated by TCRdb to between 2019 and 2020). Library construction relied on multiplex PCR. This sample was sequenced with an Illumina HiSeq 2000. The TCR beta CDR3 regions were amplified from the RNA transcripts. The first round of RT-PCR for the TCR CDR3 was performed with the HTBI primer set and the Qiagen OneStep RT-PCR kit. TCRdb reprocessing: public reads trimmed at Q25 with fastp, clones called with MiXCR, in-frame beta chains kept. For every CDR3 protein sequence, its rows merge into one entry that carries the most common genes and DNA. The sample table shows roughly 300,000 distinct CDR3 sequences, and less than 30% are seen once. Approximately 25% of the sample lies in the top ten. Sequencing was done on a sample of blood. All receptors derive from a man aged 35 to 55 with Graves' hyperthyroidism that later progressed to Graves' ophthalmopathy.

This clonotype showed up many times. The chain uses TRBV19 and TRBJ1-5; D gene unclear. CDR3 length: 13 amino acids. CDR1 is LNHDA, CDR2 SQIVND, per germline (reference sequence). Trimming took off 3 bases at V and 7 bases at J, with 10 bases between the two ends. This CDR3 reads CASSIGREQPQHF. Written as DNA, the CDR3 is TGTGCCAGTAGTATCGGTAGGGAGCAGCCCCAGCATTTT.

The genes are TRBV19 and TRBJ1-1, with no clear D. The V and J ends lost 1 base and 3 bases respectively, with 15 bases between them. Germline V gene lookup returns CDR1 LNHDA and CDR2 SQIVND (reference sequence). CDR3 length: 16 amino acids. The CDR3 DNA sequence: TGTGCCAGTAGTATAGCCGGACGAGGTCTCGACACTGAAGCTTTCTTT. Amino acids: CASSIAGRGLDTEAFF.

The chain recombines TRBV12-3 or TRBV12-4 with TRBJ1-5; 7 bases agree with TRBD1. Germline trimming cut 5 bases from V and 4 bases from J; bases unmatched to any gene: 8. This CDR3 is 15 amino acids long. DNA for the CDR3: TGTGCCAGCAGTCGGACAGGAAGCCGAAATCAGCCCCAGCATTTT. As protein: CASSRTGSRNQPQHF.

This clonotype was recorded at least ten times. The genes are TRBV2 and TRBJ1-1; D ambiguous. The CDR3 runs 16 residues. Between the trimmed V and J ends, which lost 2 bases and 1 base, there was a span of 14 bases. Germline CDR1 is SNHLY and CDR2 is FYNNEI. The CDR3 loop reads CASSESGWAANTEAFF. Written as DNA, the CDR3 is TGTGCCAGCAGTGAATCCGGATGGGCGGCGAACACTGAAGCTTTCTTT. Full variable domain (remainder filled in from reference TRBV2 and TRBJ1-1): EPEVTQTPSHQVTQMGQEVILRCVPISNHLYFYWYRQILGQKVEFLVSFYNNEISEKSEIFDDQFSVERPDGSNFTLKIRSTKLEDSAMYFCASSESGWAANTEAFFGQGTRLTVV.

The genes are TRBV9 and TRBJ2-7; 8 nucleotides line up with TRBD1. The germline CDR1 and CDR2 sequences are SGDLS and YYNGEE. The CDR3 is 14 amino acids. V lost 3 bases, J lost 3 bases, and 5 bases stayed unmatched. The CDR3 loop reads CASSEGQGIYEQYF. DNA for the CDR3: TGTGCCAGCAGCGAAGGACAGGGAATCTACGAGCAGTACTTC.

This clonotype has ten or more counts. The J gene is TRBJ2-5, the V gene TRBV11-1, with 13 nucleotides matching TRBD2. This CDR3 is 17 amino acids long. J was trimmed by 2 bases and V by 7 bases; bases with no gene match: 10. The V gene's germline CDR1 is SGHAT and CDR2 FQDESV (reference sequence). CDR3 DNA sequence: TGTGCCAGCACCCTAGGGGGGACTAGCGGGGAGCAAGAGACCCAGTACTTC. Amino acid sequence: CASTLGGTSGEQETQYF.

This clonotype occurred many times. The CDR3 spells CASSSPIRGRKETQYF. DNA of the CDR3: TGTGCCAGCAGTTCACCGATCAGGGGGCGAAAAGAGACCCAGTACTTC. The chain is built from TRBV12-3 or TRBV12-4 and TRBJ2-5, with TRBD1 identical over 8 bases. The CDR3 contains 16 residues. V shed 4 bases, J shed 3 bases, and the junction held 10 bases outside the gene matches.

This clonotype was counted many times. The CDR3 protein is CASTAGLADSYEQYF. CDR3 sequence (DNA): TGTGCCAGCACCGCAGGACTAGCGGACTCCTACGAGCAGTACTTC. This chain uses TRBV12-3 or TRBV12-4 with TRBJ2-7; 10 bases are a match to TRBD2. Germline trimming cut 7 bases from V and 0 bases from J; bases unmatched to any gene: 6. The CDR3 length is 15 residues.

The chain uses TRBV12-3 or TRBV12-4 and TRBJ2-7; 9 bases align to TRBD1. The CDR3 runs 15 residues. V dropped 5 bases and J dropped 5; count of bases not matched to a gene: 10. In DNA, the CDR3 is TGTGCCAGCAGTCCGGGACAGGGCGCGTGGGACGAGCAGTACTTC. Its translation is CASSPGQGAWDEQYF.

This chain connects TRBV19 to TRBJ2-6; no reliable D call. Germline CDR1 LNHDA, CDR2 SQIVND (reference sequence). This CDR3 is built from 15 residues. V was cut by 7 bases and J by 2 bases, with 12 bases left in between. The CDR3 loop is CASTAKAAGANVLTF. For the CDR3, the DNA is TGTGCCAGTACAGCCAAAGCTGCTGGGGCCAACGTCCTGACTTTC. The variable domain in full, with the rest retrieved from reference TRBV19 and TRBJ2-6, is DGGITQSPKYLFRKEGQNVTLSCEQNLNHDAMYWYRQDPGQGLRLIYYSQIVNDFQKGDIAEGYSVSREKKESFPLTVTSAQKNPTAFYLCASTAKAAGANVLTFGAGSRLTVL.

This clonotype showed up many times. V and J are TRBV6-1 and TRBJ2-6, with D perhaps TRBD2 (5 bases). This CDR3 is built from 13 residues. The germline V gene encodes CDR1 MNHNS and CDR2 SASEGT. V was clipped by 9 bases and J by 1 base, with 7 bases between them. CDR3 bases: TGTGCCAGTGGGGAGTCTGGGGCCAACGTCCTGACTTTC. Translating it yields CASGESGANVLTF.

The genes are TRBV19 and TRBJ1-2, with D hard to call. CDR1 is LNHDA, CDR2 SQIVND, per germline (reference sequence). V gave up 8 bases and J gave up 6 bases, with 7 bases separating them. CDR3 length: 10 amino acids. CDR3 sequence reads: CASFKDGYTF. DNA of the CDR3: TGTGCCAGTTTTAAGGATGGCTACACCTTC.

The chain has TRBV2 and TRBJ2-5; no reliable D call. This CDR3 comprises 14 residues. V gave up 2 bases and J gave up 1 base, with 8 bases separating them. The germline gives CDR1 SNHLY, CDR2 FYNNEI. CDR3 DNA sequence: TGTGCCAGCAGTGAATTGGTCTTCCAAGAGACCCAGTACTTC. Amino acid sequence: CASSELVFQETQYF.

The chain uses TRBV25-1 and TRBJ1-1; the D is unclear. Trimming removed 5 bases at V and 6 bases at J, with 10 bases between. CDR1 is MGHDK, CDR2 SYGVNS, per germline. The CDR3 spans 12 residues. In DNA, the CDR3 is TGTGCCAGCAGTACACTCGGCTCTGAAGCTTTCTTT. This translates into CASSTLGSEAFF.

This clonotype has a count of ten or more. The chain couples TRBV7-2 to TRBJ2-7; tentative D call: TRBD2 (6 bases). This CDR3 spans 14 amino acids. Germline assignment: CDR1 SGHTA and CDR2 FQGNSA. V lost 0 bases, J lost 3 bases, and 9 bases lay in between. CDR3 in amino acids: CASSLAGGRYEQYF. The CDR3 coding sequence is TGTGCCAGCAGCTTAGCGGGAGGCCGCTACGAGCAGTACTTC.

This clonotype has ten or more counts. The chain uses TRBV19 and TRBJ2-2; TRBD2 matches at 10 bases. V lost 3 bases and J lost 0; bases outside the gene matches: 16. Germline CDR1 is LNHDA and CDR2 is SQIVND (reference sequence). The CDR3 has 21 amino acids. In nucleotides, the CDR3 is TGTGCCAGTAGTATCGGTACTAGCGGGACTCGGATCCTATCGAACACCGGGGAGCTGTTTTTT. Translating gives CASSIGTSGTRILSNTGELFF.

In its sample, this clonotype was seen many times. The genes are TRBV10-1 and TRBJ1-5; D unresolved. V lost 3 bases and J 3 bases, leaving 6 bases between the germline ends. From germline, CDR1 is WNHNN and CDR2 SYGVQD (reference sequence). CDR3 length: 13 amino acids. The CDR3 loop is CASSENVNQPQHF. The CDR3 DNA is TGCGCCAGCAGTGAAAACGTCAATCAGCCCCAGCATTTT.

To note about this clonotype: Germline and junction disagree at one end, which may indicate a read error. The CDR3 region has the DNA TGTGCCAGCAGCTACTCTCCGGGACAGAAATACGAGCAGTACTTC. Protein product: CASSYSPGQKYEQYF. The chain combines TRBV6-5 with TRBJ2-7; TRBD1 aligns across 7 bases. CDR1 and CDR2 from the germline V gene are MNHEY and SVGAGI. This CDR3 contains 15 residues.

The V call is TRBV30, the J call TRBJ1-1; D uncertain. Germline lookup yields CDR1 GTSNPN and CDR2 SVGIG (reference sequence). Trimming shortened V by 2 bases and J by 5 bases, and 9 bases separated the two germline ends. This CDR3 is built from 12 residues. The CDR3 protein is CAWSNHRTEAFF. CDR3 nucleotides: TGTGCCTGGAGTAACCACAGAACTGAAGCTTTCTTT.

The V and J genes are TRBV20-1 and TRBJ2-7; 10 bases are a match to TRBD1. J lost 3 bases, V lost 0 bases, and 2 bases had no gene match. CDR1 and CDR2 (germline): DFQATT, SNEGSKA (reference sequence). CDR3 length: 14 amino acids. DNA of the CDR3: TGCAGTGCTAGAGATGGACAGGGGGTCTACGAGCAGTACTTC. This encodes CSARDGQGVYEQYF.

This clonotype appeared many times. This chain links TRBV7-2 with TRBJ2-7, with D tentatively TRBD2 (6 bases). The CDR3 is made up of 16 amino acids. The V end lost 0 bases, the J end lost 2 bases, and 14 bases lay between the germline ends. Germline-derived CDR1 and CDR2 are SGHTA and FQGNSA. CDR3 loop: CASSLAPSVRTYEQYF. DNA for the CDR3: TGTGCCAGCAGCTTAGCGCCTAGCGTAAGGACCTACGAGCAGTACTTC.

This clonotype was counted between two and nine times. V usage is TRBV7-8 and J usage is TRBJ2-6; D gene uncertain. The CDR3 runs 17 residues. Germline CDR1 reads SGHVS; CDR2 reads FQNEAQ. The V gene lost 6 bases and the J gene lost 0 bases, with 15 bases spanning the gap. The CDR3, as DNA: TGTGCCAGCAGTCATCGGACGGGTCCCTCTGGGGCCAACGTCCTGACTTTC. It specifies CASSHRTGPSGANVLTF.

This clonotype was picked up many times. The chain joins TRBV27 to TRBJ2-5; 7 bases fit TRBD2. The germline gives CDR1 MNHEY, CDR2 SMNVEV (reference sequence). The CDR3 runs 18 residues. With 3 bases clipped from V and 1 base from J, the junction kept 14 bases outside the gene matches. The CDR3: CASSFRPSGQRFQETQYF. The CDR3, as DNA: TGTGCCAGCAGTTTTCGGCCTAGCGGCCAACGCTTCCAAGAGACCCAGTACTTC.

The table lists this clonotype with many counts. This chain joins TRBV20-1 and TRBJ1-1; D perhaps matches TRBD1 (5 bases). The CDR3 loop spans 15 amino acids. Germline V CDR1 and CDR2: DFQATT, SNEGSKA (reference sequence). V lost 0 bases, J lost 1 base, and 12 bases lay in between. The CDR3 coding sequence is TGCAGTGCTAGAGATCTGGGGGTATGGAACACTGAAGCTTTCTTT. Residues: CSARDLGVWNTEAFF.

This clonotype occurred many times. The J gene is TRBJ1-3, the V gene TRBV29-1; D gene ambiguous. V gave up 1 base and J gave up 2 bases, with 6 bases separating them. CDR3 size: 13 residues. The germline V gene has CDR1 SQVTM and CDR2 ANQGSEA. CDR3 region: CSVEGLAGNTIYF. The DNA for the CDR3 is TGCAGCGTTGAAGGATTAGCTGGAAACACCATATATTTT.